The sequence of this T cell receptor beta chain was determined in a study of blood T cell repertoires in COVID-19. V was trimmed by 1 base and J by 6 bases, leaving 10 bases between them. The CDR3 is 15 residues long. Germline V gene lookup returns CDR1 LNHDA and CDR2 SQIVND (reference sequence). Sequenced by immunoSEQ multiplex PCR; TCRdb stores in-frame clones only, minus some. The table lists roughly 250,000 clones, approximately 90% of them singletons. Sequenced sample: peripheral blood. This clonotype originated in a middle-aged woman who had recovered from COVID-19. V usage is TRBV19 and J usage is TRBJ1-6, with D perhaps TRBD1 (5 bases). The CDR3 spells CASSIVHDSNSPLHF. Written as DNA, the CDR3 is TGTGCCAGTAGTATAGTCCACGACAGTAATTCACCCCTCCACTTT. The variable domain in full, completed from reference TRBV19 and TRBJ1-6, reads DGGITQSPKYLFRKEGQNVTLSCEQNLNHDAMYWYRQDPGQGLRLIYYSQIVNDFQKGDIAEGYSVSREKKESFPLTVTSAQKNPTAFYLCASSIVHDSNSPLHFGNGTRLTVT.